The 32 T cell receptor beta chains below come from one sample, sequenced in a study of beta chain features in type 1 diabetes. The whole isolated RNA underwent reverse transcription, so sequencing captured expressed TCRB transcripts. Sequenced by immunoSEQ multiplex PCR; TCRdb stores in-frame clones only, minus some. This table holds almost 350,000 clones, approximately 9.9% found once. Antigens of these TCRs are unknown. Findings and caveats of the study: A moderate, significant TCRB CDR3 shortening appeared in type 1 diabetes across four CD4+ subsets.

Material: central memory CD4+ T cells from blood. The receptor set was obtained from a man aged 30-40 years with type 1 diabetes.

Only a few counts were recorded for this clone. The chain has TRBV7-2 and TRBJ2-7; 8 nucleotides agree with TRBD2. The CDR3 length is 16 residues. The V gene's germline CDR1 is SGHTA and CDR2 FQGNSA. V lost 5 bases, J lost 2 bases, and 11 bases stayed unmatched. This CDR3 reads CASSPRTGGLTYEQYF. The CDR3, as DNA: TGTGCCAGCAGCCCTCGAACGGGGGGGCTCACCTACGAGCAGTACTTC.

Only a few counts were recorded for this clone. The V call is TRBV30, the J call TRBJ1-2; D is undetermined. The CDR3 is 13 residues long. Trimming cost V 1 base and J 8 bases, with 14 bases left between them. Germline lookup yields CDR1 GTSNPN and CDR2 SVGIG (reference sequence). CDR3 loop: CAWSAAIGMGYTF. In DNA form, the CDR3 reads TGTGCCTGGAGTGCGGCAATAGGGATGGGCTACACCTTC.

The table lists this clone with a few counts. The sample has other DNA sequences that encode this CDR3 too. V usage is TRBV28 and J usage is TRBJ2-5; 7 positions match TRBD2. V lost 5 bases and J lost 2; bases outside the gene matches: 2. CDR3 size: 13 residues. The germline gives CDR1 MDHEN, CDR2 SYDVKM. CDR3: CASSVGLQETQYF. CDR3 in DNA: TGTGCCAGCAGTGTGGGACTACAAGAGACCCAGTACTTC.

This clone was seen only a few times. J is TRBJ1-1 and V is TRBV7-9; D unresolved. The CDR3 is 12 amino acids. Trimming removed 2 bases at V and 8 bases at J, with 9 bases between. Germline CDR1 is SEHNR and CDR2 is FQNEAQ (reference sequence). The CDR3 reads CASSLSRVEAFF. Written as DNA, the CDR3 is TGTGCCAGCAGCTTAAGTAGAGTCGAAGCTTTCTTT.

This chain uses TRBV5-1 with TRBJ2-3; 8 bases line up with TRBD1. CDR1 and CDR2 from the germline V gene are SGHRS and YFSETQ. This CDR3 region has 15 residues. V gave up 4 bases and J gave up 2 bases; unmatched junction bases: 6. The CDR3 DNA is TGCGCCAGCAGCATCCAGGGGGCGAACACAGATACGCAGTATTTT. It specifies CASSIQGANTDTQYF.

The chain employs TRBV2 and TRBJ1-2; TRBD1 agrees at 7 bases. This CDR3 has 14 amino acids. The V gene's germline CDR1 is SNHLY and CDR2 FYNNEI. The V gene end was trimmed by 6 bases and the J gene end by 1 base; junction bases not matched to a gene: 5. CDR3 DNA sequence: TGTGCCAGCAGCCAAACAGGGGTTAACTATGGCTACACCTTC. Translated: CASSQTGVNYGYTF.

Only a few counts were recorded for this clone. The chain combines TRBV7-2 with TRBJ1-5, with D perhaps matching TRBD1 (5 bases). CDR1 is SGHTA, CDR2 FQGNSA, per germline. The V gene lost 5 bases and the J gene lost 4 bases, with 12 bases spanning the gap. The CDR3 sequence is 14 residues long. The CDR3 protein is CASSPGRGNQPQHF. In nucleotides, the CDR3 is TGTGCCAGCAGCCCTGGCCGGGGGAATCAGCCCCAGCATTTT.

The chain is built from TRBV18 and TRBJ2-1; 9 bases fit TRBD2. CDR1 KGHSH and CDR2 LQKENI come from the germline V gene. J gave up 4 bases and V 5 bases, and 6 bases lay outside the gene matches. CDR3 length: 15 amino acids. CDR3 DNA: TGTGCCAGCTCATCATCAGCGGGGGGTTACAATGAGCAGTTCTTC. Translating it yields CASSSSAGGYNEQFF.

This rearrangement joins TRBV18 to TRBJ1-6; D is undetermined. This CDR3 is built from 16 residues. Trimming shortened V by 4 bases and J by 8 bases, and 18 bases separated the two germline ends. The germline V gene has CDR1 KGHSH and CDR2 LQKENI. The CDR3 loop reads CASSLTMDALDSPLHF. CDR3 nucleotides: TGTGCCAGCTCACTTACGATGGACGCTTTGGATTCACCCCTCCACTTT.

This chain connects TRBV6-6 to TRBJ2-7; the D call may be TRBD1 or TRBD2 (5 bases each). Germline V gene data show CDR1 as MNHNY and CDR2 as SVGAGI (reference sequence). The CDR3 spans 14 residues. Trimming took 7 bases from V and 0 from J, leaving 13 bases between them. CDR3: CASIRDGSSYEQYF. The CDR3 region has the DNA TGTGCCAGCATCCGGGACGGAAGCTCCTACGAGCAGTACTTC.

The rearrangement links TRBV5-1 to TRBJ2-3, with TRBD2 matching 7 bases. The V gene's germline CDR1 is SGHRS and CDR2 YFSETQ. V lost 6 bases to trimming and J lost 5 bases; unmatched junction nucleotides: 12. The CDR3 loop spans 15 amino acids. CDR3 nucleotides: TGCGCCAGCACCAACCCCACTAGCGCTGGAGATACGCAGTATTTT. It is translated as CASTNPTSAGDTQYF.

The rearrangement links TRBV7-2 to TRBJ1-1; D remains ambiguous. V was shortened by 5 bases and J by 6 bases, with 13 bases between the two germline ends. Germline CDR1 reads SGHTA; CDR2 reads FQGNSA. This CDR3 contains 13 residues. CDR3: CASSREYSAEAFF. DNA for the CDR3: TGTGCCAGCAGCCGAGAATATTCGGCTGAAGCTTTCTTT.

This clone was found a few times. The chain recombines TRBV7-8 with TRBJ2-7, with D tentatively TRBD1 (6 bases). The CDR3 spans 13 residues. V lost 5 bases, J lost 6 bases, and 14 bases lay in between. Germline values: CDR1 SGHVS, CDR2 FQNEAQ. The CDR3 sequence: CASSPGQLGEQYF. The CDR3 DNA reads as TGTGCCAGCAGCCCTGGACAGTTGGGCGAGCAGTACTTC.

Comment on this clone: Other DNA sequences of this sample code for an identical CDR3. The chain has TRBV7-9 and TRBJ1-1; TRBD1 is a possible D gene (6 bases). The V gene's germline CDR1 is SEHNR and CDR2 FQNEAQ (reference sequence). Trimming took off 5 bases at V and 3 bases at J, with 10 bases between the two ends. The CDR3 is 13 amino acids. The CDR3 DNA is TGTGCCAGCAGCCTACAGGGCGACACTGAAGCTTTCTTT. Its protein product is CASSLQGDTEAFF. Filled out from reference TRBV7-9 and TRBJ1-1, the complete variable domain reads DTGVSQNPRHKITKRGQNVTFRCDPISEHNRLYWYRQTLGQGPEFLTYFQNEAQLEKSRLLSDRFSAERPKGSFSTLEIQRTEQGDSAMYLCASSLQGDTEAFFGQGTRLTVV.

In DNA, the CDR3 is TGTGCCACCTCCTTACAGGGAGAAGAGACCCAGTACTTC. Translation gives CATSLQGEETQYF. V is TRBV10-3 and J is TRBJ2-5, with D possibly TRBD1 on 6 matching bases. This CDR3 has 13 residues. CDR1 is ENHRY and CDR2 is SYGVKD in the germline V gene. Trimming stripped 10 bases from V and 3 bases from J, with 15 bases between.

This clone was seen a few times. The chain carries TRBV5-1 and TRBJ2-5, with TRBD2 as a possible D gene (6 bases). With 7 bases removed from V and 3 bases from J, the gap between germline ends came to 19 bases. The CDR3 contains 15 residues. Germline CDR1 is SGHRS and CDR2 is YFSETQ. CDR3 nucleotides: TGCGCCAGCTCATTCTCCGGGGGTGTTGAAGAGACCCAGTACTTC. Protein: CASSFSGGVEETQYF.

This chain's CDR3 is CAVSGAQETQYF. The DNA for the CDR3 is TGTGCCGTAAGCGGGGCTCAAGAGACCCAGTACTTC. This chain connects TRBV6-6 to TRBJ2-5; 7 nucleotides match TRBD2. The CDR3 is 12 amino acids. The V segment lost 11 bases and the J segment 2 bases; nucleotides outside the gene matches: 5. Per germline, CDR1 MNHNY and CDR2 SVGAGI (reference sequence).

This chain connects TRBV6-6 to TRBJ1-1; D gene unclear. The CDR3 sequence is 14 residues long. Per germline, CDR1 MNHNY and CDR2 SVGAGI (reference sequence). V was shortened by 6 bases and J by 2 bases, with 13 bases between the two germline ends. The DNA for the CDR3 is TGTGCCAGCAGGTCGACCGGGGTAAACACTGAAGCTTTCTTT. It encodes CASRSTGVNTEAFF.

This rearrangement joins TRBV5-6 to TRBJ1-1; D is possibly TRBD1 (6 bases). V was shortened by 4 bases and J by 3 bases, with 10 bases between the two germline ends. Germline assignment: CDR1 SGHDT and CDR2 YYEEEE. This CDR3 region has 13 residues. CDR3 sequence (DNA): TGTGCCAGCAGCCGGACAGTTTACACTGAAGCTTTCTTT. It specifies CASSRTVYTEAFF. The entire variable domain, with the rest obtained from reference TRBV5-6 and TRBJ1-1, is as follows: DAGVTQSPTHLIKTRGQQVTLRCSPKSGHDTVSWYQQALGQGPQFIFQYYEEEERQRGNFPDRFSGHQFPNYSSELNVNALLLGDSALYLCASSRTVYTEAFFGQGTRLTVV.

The J gene is TRBJ2-3, the V gene TRBV5-1; D is uncertain. The CDR3 has 17 amino acids. Germline CDR1 SGHRS, CDR2 YFSETQ. The V end was cut by 2 bases, the J end by 2 bases, with 18 bases between. In DNA, the CDR3 is TGCGCCAGCAGCTTCCGGCAGGCCGCTTCTAACACAGATACGCAGTATTTT. Translating gives CASSFRQAASNTDTQYF.

This clone turned up a few times. The chain recombines TRBV29-1 with TRBJ1-2, with a tentative D call TRBD1 (5 bases). The CDR3 extends over 16 amino acids. Germline V lookup: CDR1 SQVTM, CDR2 ANQGSEA. Trimming removed 0 bases from V and 5 bases from J, with 19 bases in between. CDR3 nucleotide sequence: TGCAGCGTTGAAGATCCGAAGCGGGACGGACAATATGGCTACACCTTC. It codes for CSVEDPKRDGQYGYTF.

This clone was counted many times. The chain couples TRBV11-3 to TRBJ2-1; TRBD1 might be the D (6 bases). Trimming took off 1 base at V and 4 bases at J, with 11 bases between the two ends. The CDR3 totals 15 residues. Germline CDR1 reads SGHNT; CDR2 reads YENEEA. The CDR3 bases are TGTGCCAGCAGCTTAGCAGGGGATGGGTACAATGAGCAGTTCTTC. Translating it yields CASSLAGDGYNEQFF.

The chain has TRBV18 and TRBJ1-3, with 7 bases matching TRBD1. CDR3 size: 15 residues. Germline V gene sequence: CDR1 KGHSH, CDR2 LQKENI. Germline trimming cut 4 bases from V and 4 bases from J; bases unmatched to any gene: 7. CDR3 residues: CASSLNRGSGNTIYF. The DNA of the CDR3 is TGTGCCAGCTCACTAAACAGGGGCTCCGGAAACACCATATATTTT.

The gene calls are TRBV30 and TRBJ2-2; the D is unclear. Germline loops: CDR1 GTSNPN, CDR2 SVGIG (reference sequence). The length of the CDR3 is 12 residues. V was shortened by 0 bases and J by 7 bases, with 6 bases between the two germline ends. CDR3 region: CAWSVLVGELFF. In DNA, the CDR3 is TGTGCCTGGAGTGTATTGGTCGGGGAGCTGTTTTTT.

This clone was observed at least ten times. V and J are TRBV9 and TRBJ1-3; the D gene is possibly TRBD1 (5 bases). CDR3 length: 18 amino acids. Trimming removed 0 bases at V and 0 bases at J, with 16 bases between. The V gene's germline CDR1 is SGDLS and CDR2 YYNGEE. The DNA for the CDR3 is TGTGCCAGCAGCGTAGAAGTGGGGGACCGTCGCTCTGGAAACACCATATATTTT. Its protein is CASSVEVGDRRSGNTIYF. Full variable domain (remainder filled in from reference TRBV9 and TRBJ1-3): DSGVTQTPKHLITATGQRVTLRCSPRSGDLSVYWYQQSLDQGLQFLIQYYNGEERAKGNILERFSAQQFPDLHSELNLSSLELGDSALYFCASSVEVGDRRSGNTIYFGEGSWLTVV.

This rearrangement joins TRBV18 to TRBJ2-1, with 13 positions matching TRBD2. CDR3 length: 15 residues. The germline CDR1 and CDR2 sequences are KGHSH and LQKENI. The ends lost 5 bases at V and 5 bases at J; junction bases unmatched: 3. The DNA of the CDR3 is TGTGCCAGCTCATCGGGGACTAGCGGGGACAATGAGCAGTTCTTC. Protein sequence: CASSSGTSGDNEQFF. Full variable domain (remainder filled in from reference TRBV18 and TRBJ2-1): NAGVMQNPRHLVRRRGQEARLRCSPMKGHSHVYWYRQLPEEGLKFMVYLQKENIIDESGMPKERFSAEFPKEGPSILRIQQVVRGDSAAYFCASSSGTSGDNEQFFGPGTRLTVL.

This rearrangement joins TRBV29-1 to TRBJ2-7; D might be TRBD2 (5 bases). The CDR3 sequence is 13 residues long. The V gene lost 4 bases and the J gene lost 6 bases, with 16 bases spanning the gap. Germline values: CDR1 SQVTM, CDR2 ANQGSEA. The CDR3 DNA follows: TGCAGCGTTGTTGCGGACCCGGCGGGCGAGCAGTACTTC. Its protein product is CSVVADPAGEQYF.

This clone has more than one count but fewer than ten. J is TRBJ2-1 and V is TRBV30; 9 bases fit TRBD2. Trimming removed 3 bases from V and 7 bases from J; junction bases left unmatched: 25. The CDR3 loop spans 20 amino acids. Germline values: CDR1 GTSNPN, CDR2 SVGIG (reference sequence). The CDR3 sequence is CAWRVPLAGPTSTLSNEQFF. In nucleotides, the CDR3 is TGTGCCTGGAGGGTACCACTAGCGGGTCCTACCTCAACCCTATCGAATGAGCAGTTCTTC.

The sample holds many counts of this clone. The J gene is TRBJ1-3, the V gene TRBV19, with D perhaps TRBD1 (5 bases). With 6 bases removed from V and 0 bases from J, the gap between germline ends came to 15 bases. This CDR3 comprises 16 residues. Germline V CDR1 and CDR2: LNHDA, SQIVND (reference sequence). The CDR3 loop reads CASSRRQQSSGNTIYF. In nucleotides, the CDR3 is TGTGCCAGTAGCAGACGACAGCAGAGCTCTGGAAACACCATATATTTT.

The CDR3 protein is CASSESGVGRPYGYTF. Here the CDR3 DNA reads TGTGCCAGCAGTGAATCTGGGGTCGGACGGCCCTATGGCTACACCTTC. The V call is TRBV25-1, the J call TRBJ1-2; D unresolved. CDR1 is MGHDK, CDR2 SYGVNS, per germline. V was cut by 1 base and J by 4 bases, with 16 bases left in between. The CDR3 consists of 16 residues.

This clone was counted only a few times. The J gene is TRBJ1-5, the V gene TRBV21-1; the DNA was not used to check the table's D call, TRBD1. TRBV21-1 is labeled a pseudogene. The CDR3 consists of 17 residues. The CDR3 loop reads CASSKAITVYSNQPQHF. In DNA, the CDR3 is TGTGCCAGCAGCAAAGCCATTACAGTATATAGCAATCAGCCCCAGCATTTT.

CDR3 nucleotides: TGTGCCATCAGTGTGGGTCCTTTTGAGATTGGCTACACCTTC. Residues: CAISVGPFEIGYTF. The rearrangement links TRBV10-3 to TRBJ1-2; D remains ambiguous. Trimming took 4 bases from V and 7 from J, leaving 16 bases between them. In germline, CDR1 is ENHRY, CDR2 SYGVKD. The CDR3 consists of 14 residues.